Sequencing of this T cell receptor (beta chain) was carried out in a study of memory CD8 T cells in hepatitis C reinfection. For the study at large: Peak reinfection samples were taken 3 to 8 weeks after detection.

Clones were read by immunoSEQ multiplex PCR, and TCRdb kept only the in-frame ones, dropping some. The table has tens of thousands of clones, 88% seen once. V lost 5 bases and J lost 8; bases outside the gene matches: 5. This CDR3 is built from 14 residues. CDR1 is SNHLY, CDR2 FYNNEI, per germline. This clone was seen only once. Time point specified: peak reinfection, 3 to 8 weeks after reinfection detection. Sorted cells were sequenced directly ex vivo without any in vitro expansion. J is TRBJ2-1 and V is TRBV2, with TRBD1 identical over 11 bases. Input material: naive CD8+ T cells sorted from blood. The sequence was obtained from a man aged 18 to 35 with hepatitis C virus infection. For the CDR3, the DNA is TGTGCCAGCAGTTACGGACAGGGGGCCTATGAGCAGTTCTTC. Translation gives CASSYGQGAYEQFF.